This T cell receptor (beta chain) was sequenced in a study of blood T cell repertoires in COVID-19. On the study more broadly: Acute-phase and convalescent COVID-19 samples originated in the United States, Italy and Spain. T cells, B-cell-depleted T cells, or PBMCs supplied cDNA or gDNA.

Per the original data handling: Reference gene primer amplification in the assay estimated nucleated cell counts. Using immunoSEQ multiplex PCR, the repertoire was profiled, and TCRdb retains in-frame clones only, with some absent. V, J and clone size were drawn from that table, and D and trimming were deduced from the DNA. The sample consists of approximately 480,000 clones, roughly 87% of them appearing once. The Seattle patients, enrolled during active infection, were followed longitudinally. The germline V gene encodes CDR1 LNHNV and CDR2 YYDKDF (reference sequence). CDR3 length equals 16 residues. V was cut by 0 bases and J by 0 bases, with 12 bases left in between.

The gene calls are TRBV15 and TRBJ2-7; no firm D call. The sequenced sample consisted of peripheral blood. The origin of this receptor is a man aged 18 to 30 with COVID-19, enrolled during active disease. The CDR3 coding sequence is TGTGCCACCAGCAGAGAATTCTTACGGAGCTCCTACGAGCAGTACTTC. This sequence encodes CATSREFLRSSYEQYF.